The clone carrying this T cell receptor beta chain appeared many times. Its antigen is currently unknown. The authors used template switching to add a universal primer site and gave cDNA unique molecular identifiers. TCRdb processed the 5' RACE reads anew with MiXCR; each CDR3 protein has one entry. Of about 250,000 distinct CDR3 sequences listed, 6% to 8% were seen once; the top ten hold under 7%. The data were obtained in a study of identical twins. General study findings and limits: Carriage of fewer insertions was seen in abundant cord blood beta clonotypes, whereas memory repertoires showed none.

V lost 1 base and J 7 bases, leaving 8 bases between the germline ends. Germline values: CDR1 KGHSY, CDR2 FQNENV. The CDR3 covers 13 residues. These records were also assigned to another study, of yellow fever vaccine responses in identical twins.

The sequenced sample was CD8+ T cells sorted from blood. This sequence was found in a woman between 18 and 30 years old in good health. The chain employs TRBV16 and TRBJ2-1; D remains unclear. The CDR3 DNA reads TGTGCCAGCAGCCAATTTTTGTGGAATGAGCAGTTCTTC. Encoded protein: CASSQFLWNEQFF.